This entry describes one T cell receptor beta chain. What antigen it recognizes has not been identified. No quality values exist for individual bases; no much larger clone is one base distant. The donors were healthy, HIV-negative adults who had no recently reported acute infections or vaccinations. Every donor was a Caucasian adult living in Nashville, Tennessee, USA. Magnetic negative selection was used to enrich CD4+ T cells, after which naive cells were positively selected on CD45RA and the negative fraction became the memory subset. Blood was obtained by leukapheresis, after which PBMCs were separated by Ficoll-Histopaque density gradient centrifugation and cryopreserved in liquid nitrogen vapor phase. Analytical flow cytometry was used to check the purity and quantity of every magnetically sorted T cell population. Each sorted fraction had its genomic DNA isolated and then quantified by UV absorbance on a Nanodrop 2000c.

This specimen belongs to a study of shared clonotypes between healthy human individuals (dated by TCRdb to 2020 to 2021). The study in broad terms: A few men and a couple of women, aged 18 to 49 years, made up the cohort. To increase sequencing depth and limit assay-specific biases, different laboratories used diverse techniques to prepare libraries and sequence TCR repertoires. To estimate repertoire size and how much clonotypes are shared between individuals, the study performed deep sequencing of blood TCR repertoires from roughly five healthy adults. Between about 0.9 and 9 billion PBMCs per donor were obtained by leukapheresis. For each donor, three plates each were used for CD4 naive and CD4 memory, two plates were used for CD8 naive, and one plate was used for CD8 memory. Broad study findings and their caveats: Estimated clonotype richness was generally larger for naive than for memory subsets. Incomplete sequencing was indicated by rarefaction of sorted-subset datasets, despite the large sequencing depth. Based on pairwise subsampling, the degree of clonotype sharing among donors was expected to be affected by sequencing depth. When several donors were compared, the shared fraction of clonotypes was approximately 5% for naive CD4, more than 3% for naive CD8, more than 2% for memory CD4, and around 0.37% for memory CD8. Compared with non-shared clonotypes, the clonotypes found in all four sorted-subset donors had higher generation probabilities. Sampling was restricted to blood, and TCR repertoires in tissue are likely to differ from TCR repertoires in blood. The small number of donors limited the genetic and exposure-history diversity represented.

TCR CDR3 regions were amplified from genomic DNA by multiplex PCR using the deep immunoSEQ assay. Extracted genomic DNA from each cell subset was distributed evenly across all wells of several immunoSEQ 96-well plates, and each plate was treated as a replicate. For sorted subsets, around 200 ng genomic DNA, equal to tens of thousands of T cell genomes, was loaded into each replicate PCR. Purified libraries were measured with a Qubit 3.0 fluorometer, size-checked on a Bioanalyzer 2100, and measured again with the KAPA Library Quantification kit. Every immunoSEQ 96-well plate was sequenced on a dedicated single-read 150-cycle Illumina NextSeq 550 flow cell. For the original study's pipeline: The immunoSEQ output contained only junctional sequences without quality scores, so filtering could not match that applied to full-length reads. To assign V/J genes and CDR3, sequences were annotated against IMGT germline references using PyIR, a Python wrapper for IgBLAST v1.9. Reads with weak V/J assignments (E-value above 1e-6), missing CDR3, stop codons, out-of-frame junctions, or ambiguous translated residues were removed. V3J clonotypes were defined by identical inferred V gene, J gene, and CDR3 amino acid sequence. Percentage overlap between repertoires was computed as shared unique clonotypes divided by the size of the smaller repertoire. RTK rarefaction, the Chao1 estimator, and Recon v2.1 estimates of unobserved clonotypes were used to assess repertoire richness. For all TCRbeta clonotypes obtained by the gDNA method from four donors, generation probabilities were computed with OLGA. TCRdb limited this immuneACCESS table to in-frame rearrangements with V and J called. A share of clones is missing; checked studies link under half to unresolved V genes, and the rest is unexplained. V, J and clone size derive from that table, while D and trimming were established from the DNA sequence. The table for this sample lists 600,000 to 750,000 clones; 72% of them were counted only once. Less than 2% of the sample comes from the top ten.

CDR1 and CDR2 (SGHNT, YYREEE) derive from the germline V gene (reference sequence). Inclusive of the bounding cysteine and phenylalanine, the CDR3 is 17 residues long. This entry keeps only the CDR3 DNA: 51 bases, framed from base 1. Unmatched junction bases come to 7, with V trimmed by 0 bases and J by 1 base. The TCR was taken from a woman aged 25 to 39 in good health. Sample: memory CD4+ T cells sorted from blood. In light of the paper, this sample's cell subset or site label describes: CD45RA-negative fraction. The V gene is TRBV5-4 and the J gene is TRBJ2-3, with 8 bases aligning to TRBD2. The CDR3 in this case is CASSLAYGTRGTDTQYF. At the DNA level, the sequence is TGTGCCAGCAGCTTGGCGTACGGGACTAGAGGCACAGATACGCAGTATTTT.